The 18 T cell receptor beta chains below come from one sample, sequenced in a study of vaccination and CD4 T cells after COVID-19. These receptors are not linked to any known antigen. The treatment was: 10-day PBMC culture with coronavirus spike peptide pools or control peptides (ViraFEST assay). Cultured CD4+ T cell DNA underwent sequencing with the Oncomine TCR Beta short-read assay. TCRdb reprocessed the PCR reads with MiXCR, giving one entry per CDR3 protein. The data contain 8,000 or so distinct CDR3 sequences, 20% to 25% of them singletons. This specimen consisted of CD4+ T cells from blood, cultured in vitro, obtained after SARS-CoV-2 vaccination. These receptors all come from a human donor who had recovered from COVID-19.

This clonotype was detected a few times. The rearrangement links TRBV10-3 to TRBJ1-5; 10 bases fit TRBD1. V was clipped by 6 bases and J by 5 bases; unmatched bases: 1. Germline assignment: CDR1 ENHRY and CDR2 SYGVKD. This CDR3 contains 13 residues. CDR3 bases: TGTGCCATCAGAGGACAGGGGGATCAGCCCCAGCATTTT. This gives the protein CAIRGQGDQPQHF.

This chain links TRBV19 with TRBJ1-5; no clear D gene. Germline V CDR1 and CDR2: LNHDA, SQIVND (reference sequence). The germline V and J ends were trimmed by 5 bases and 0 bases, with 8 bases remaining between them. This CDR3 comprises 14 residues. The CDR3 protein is CASSETISNQPQHF. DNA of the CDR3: TGTGCCAGTAGTGAAACCATTAGCAATCAGCCCCAGCATTTT.

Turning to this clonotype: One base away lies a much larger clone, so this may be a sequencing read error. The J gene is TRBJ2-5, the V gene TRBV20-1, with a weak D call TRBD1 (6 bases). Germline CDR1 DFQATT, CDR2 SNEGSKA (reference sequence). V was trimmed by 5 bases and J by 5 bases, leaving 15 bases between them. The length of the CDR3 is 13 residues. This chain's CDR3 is CSAWDTRAETQYF. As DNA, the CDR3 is TGCAGTGCTTGGGACACCCGGGCGGAGACCCAGTACTTC.

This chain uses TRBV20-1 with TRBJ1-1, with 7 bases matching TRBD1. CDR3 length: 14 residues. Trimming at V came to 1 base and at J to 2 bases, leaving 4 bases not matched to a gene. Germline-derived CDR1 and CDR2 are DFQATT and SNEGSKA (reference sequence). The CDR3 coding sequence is TGCAGTGCTAGAGCAGGGACAGCAAACACTGAAGCTTTCTTT. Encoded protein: CSARAGTANTEAFF.

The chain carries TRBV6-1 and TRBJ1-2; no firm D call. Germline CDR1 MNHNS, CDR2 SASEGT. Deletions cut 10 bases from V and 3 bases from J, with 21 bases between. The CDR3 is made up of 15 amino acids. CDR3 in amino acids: CATDPSLPGDYGYTF. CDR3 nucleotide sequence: TGTGCCACCGACCCCTCCCTCCCCGGAGACTATGGCTACACCTTC.

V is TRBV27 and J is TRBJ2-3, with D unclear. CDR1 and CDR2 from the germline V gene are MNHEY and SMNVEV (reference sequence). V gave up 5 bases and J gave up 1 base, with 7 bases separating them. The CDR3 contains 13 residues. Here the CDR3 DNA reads TGTGCCAGCAGTACACGGGGCACAGATACGCAGTATTTT. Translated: CASSTRGTDTQYF.

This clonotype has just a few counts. DNA for the CDR3: TGTGCCAGCAGCTTAGGCGACAGGGGAGGAAATCAGCCCCAGCATTTT. Amino acid sequence: CASSLGDRGGNQPQHF. The chain combines TRBV7-9 with TRBJ1-5; 8 nucleotides agree with TRBD1. The CDR3 has 16 amino acids. V dropped 1 base and J dropped 4; count of bases not matched to a gene: 6. Per the germline V gene, CDR1 is SEHNR and CDR2 is FQNEAQ (reference sequence).

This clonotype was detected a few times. The DNA for the CDR3 is TGTGCCAGTACCCTAGGGACACGGATGGGGGCCAACGTCCTGACTTTC. The encoded protein is CASTLGTRMGANVLTF. This chain uses TRBV19 with TRBJ2-6, with a weak D call TRBD1 (6 bases). This CDR3 comprises 16 residues. Trimming took 7 bases from V and 4 from J, leaving 17 bases between them. CDR1 and CDR2 from the germline V gene are LNHDA and SQIVND (reference sequence).

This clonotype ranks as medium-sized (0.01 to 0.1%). This chain's CDR3 is CSASAQGVGETQYF. The CDR3 nucleotides read TGCAGTGCTAGCGCTCAGGGGGTGGGTGAGACCCAGTACTTC. The chain links TRBV20-1 to TRBJ2-5, with 7 bases lining up with TRBD1. Germline V gene sequence: CDR1 DFQATT, CDR2 SNEGSKA (reference sequence). Trimming took 3 bases from V and 5 from J; bases not matched to a gene: 9. The CDR3 contains 14 residues.

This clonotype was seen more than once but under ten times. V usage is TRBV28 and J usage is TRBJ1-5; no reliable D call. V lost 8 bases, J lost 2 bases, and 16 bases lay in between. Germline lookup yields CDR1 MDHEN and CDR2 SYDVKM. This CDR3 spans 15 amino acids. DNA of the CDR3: TGTGCCAGCCAAACCCCCTATAGGGGCAATCAGCCCCAGCATTTT. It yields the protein CASQTPYRGNQPQHF.

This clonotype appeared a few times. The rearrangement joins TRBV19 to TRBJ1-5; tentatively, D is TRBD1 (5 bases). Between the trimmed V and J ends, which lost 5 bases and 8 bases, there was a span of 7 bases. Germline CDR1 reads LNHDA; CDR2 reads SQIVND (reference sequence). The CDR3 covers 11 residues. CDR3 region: CASSEGEPQHF. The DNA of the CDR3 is TGTGCCAGTAGTGAAGGGGAGCCCCAGCATTTT. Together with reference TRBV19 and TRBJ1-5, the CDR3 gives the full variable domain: DGGITQSPKYLFRKEGQNVTLSCEQNLNHDAMYWYRQDPGQGLRLIYYSQIVNDFQKGDIAEGYSVSREKKESFPLTVTSAQKNPTAFYLCASSEGEPQHFGDGTRLSIL.

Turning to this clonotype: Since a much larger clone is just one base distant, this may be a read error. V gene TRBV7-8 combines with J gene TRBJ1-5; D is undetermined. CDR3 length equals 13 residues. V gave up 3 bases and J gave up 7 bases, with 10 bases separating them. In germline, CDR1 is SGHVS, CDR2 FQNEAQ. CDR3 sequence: CASSFGRVQPQHF. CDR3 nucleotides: TGTGCCAGCAGCTTCGGGCGGGTCCAGCCCCAGCATTTT.

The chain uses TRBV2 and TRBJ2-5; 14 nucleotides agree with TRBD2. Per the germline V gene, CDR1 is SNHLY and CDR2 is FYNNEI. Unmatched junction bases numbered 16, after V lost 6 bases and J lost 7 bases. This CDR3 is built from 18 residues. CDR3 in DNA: TGTGCCAGCAGAGGAGCTACTAACGGACTAGCGGGAGGAGTGACCCAGTACTTC. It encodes CASRGATNGLAGGVTQYF.

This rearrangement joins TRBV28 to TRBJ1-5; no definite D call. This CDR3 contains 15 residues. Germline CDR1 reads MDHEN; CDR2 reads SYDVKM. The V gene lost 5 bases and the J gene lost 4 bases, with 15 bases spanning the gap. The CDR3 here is CASSDSTSLNQPQHF. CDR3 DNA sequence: TGTGCCAGCAGTGACTCCACATCCTTGAATCAGCCCCAGCATTTT.

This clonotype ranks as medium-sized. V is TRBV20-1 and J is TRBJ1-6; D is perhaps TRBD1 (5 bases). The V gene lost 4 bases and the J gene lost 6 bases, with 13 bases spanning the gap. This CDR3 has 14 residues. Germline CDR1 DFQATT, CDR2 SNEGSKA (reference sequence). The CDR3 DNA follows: TGCAGTGCTAACGAGGAGGGGCCTAATTCACCCCTCCACTTT. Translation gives CSANEEGPNSPLHF.

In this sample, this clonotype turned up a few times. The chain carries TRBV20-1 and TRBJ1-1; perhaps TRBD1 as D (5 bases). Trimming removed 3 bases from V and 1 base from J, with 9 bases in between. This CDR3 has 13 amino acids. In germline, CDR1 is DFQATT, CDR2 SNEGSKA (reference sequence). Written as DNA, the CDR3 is TGCAGTGCTAGGCGGCAGGGGAACACTGAAGCTTTCTTT. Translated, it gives CSARRQGNTEAFF.

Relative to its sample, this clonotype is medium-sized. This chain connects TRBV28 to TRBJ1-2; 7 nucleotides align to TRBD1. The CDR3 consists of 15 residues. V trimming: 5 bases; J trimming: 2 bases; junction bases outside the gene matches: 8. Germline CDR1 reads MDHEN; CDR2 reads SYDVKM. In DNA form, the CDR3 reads TGTGCCAGCAGTCCACCCCTGACAGGGAACTATGGCTACACCTTC. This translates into CASSPPLTGNYGYTF.

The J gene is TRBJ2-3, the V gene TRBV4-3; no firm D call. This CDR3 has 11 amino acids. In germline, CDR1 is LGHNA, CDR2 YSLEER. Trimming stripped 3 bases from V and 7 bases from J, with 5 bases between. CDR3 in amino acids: CASSHRNTQYF. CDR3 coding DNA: TGCGCCAGCAGCCACAGGAATACGCAGTATTTT.